This entry is about one T cell receptor (beta chain). Ten or more counts support this clonotype. The target of this receptor is not known. No much larger clone exists at a distance of one base, and base qualities are not known. Data came from an Illumina HiSeq 2500. Quantitative 5'-RACE with molecular barcodes was used to prepare TCR beta libraries. Per the original workflow: A new computational method, built on a probabilistic model of VDJ rearrangement, was used to identify disease-linked TCR variants. In-frame beta chains were kept once TCRdb had trimmed the public reads at Q25 with fastp and called clones with MiXCR. A single entry per CDR3 protein holds the most common genes and DNA from its merged rows. The V and J calls and clone size come from TCRdb's table, not from the authors' own analysis. This sample gives under 450,000 distinct CDR3 sequences in total; 15% to 20% of them show up just once. Under 1.2% of the sample lies in the top ten.

V and J lose 0 bases and 0 bases, and a span of 20 bases separates them. The CDR3 contains 18 residues, cysteine and phenylalanine counted. Just the 54-base CDR3 DNA is kept, in frame starting at base 1. In the germline V gene (reference sequence), CDR1 corresponds to DFQATT and CDR2 to SNEGSKA. This record comes from a study of CD8 T cells in ankylosing spondylitis (dated by TCRdb to 2017 to 2019). A note on the overall study: The study set out to find disease-linked TCR variants by profiling T cell receptor beta repertoires in ankylosing spondylitis patients and healthy donors. The full study cohort comprised 25 ankylosing spondylitis patients and over a hundred healthy donors. Peripheral blood was sampled, and synovial fluid was additionally collected from ankylosing spondylitis patients. The full study reports these points: A CD8+ phenotype was shown by the disease-linked clones, which were found at relatively low frequencies in peripheral blood. Some motif variants were previously reported in synovial fluid and blood of reactive arthritis patients, suggesting common disease-initiation mechanisms. A TCR beta motif made up of several highly homologous amino acid variants appeared to be characteristic of blood from ankylosing spondylitis patients. The disease-linked clones were reported as significantly enriched in matched synovial fluid samples from ankylosing spondylitis patients.

This TCR derives from a male donor with ankylosing spondylitis. Sequenced input: blood, either unsorted or a sorted T cell fraction (not recorded which). In this chain, TRBV20-1 is recombined with TRBJ2-5; the D region possibly corresponds to TRBD1 (6 bases align). The CDR3 in this case is CSARDQSLGGQYQETQYF. In nucleotides, the sequence is TGCAGTGCTAGAGATCAATCCCTTGGGGGCCAGTACCAAGAGACCCAGTACTTC.